The following is a T cell receptor (beta chain) sequence with its context. There are many counts of this clonotype. No antigen is known for it. Base qualities are not at hand, and no much larger clone is one base apart. The sample comes from a study of response to subunit inactivated influenza vaccine (dated by TCRdb to the late 2010s). For the study in its entirety: Deep quantitative T cell receptor repertoire profiling was used in the study to track responses to a trivalent subunit inactivated influenza vaccine.

Library preparation was by RT-PCR. The run used an Illumina HiSeq 2500. The public reads were run again by TCRdb, first through fastp at Q25 and then through MiXCR, and only productive beta chains were kept. Every CDR3 protein is listed once, alongside the most common genes and DNA of its rows. This sample has about 570,000 distinct CDR3 sequences in its table, and about 11% of those were observed once. Jointly, the top ten make up approximately 11% of the sample. Broad study findings and their caveats: According to the authors, only a limited number of new T cells may be recruited by each seasonal influenza vaccination.

At the junction V is shortened by 4 bases and J by 10 bases, with 8 bases in between. Counted from cysteine to phenylalanine, this CDR3 has 11 amino acids. Only the CDR3 region is kept as DNA, spanning 33 bases read in frame from base 1. Based on the germline V gene, the CDR1 and CDR2 sequences are SGHTA and FQGNSA. These sequences were also reported in another study, on T cells expressing NK-cell markers. The second publication reports: The TCR beta cDNA libraries were made using 5'RACE template switching, a step that added both a universal primer site and unique molecular identifiers. TCR beta-chain repertoires were profiled in sorted CD3+CD56+NKG2C+, CD3+CD56+NKG2C- and CD3+CD56-NKG2C+ T-cell subsets from eight donors. Among the eight sequenced donors, seven were HCMV-seropositive and one was HCMV-seronegative. In several experiments an anti-gammadeltaTCR antibody was added to restrict sorting to alphabetaTCR-expressing T cells. In six donors, the dominant CD3+CD56+NKG2C+ clonotypes were found to rank among the top 10 CD8+ clonotypes and to make up about 1.0-7.5% of CD8+ T cells. Those dominant clonotypes were again the most abundant among CD3+CD56-NKG2C+ cells in several donors, at roughly 25-60.1%. Whether the expanded NKG2C-expressing T cell clones were specific for HCMV antigens was left unclear. Randomly selected healthy volunteers, three men and five women, were used as the eight sequenced donors. A commercial ELISA kit detecting HCMV-specific IgG in serum was used to determine HCMV serostatus. Ficoll density gradient centrifugation was used to isolate peripheral blood mononuclear cells from blood. Bulk peripheral blood T-cell repertoires were additionally sequenced from unsorted PBMC for several donors. Priming for cDNA synthesis came from the TCR beta constant segment, and two successive PCR amplification steps followed. Illumina HiSeq 2000/2500, MiSeq or NextSeq was used to sequence libraries as 2 x 150 bp reads. Reads were demultiplexed and grouped by UMI with MIGEC, and clonotypes were assembled and quantified with MiTCR. To exclude erroneous sequences, any TCR cDNA sequence not supported by at least two reads was discarded. The tcR package was used for downstream repertoire analysis, and clonotypes were matched between fractions using CDR3 nucleotide sequence together with V segment. VDJmatch was used to annotate antigen specificity against VDJdb, with one amino acid substitution in CDR3 permitted.

The origin of this receptor is a man in his fifties or sixties who received an inactivated influenza vaccine. Donor details come from another sample of the same person, matched by shared clones. The sequences come from PBMCs from blood, collected on the day of vaccination. The rearrangement joined TRBV7-2 to TRBJ2-1; the D gene is possibly TRBD2, with 5 bases matching. The DNA is as follows: TGTGCCAGCAGCTCAGCGGTAGAGCAGTTCTTC. Its coded protein is CASSSAVEQFF.